This paragraph covers one T cell receptor (beta chain) sequence. The data belong to a study of tumor-infiltrating lymphocytes in oesophageal squamous cell carcinoma. MiXCR was run by TCRdb on the PCR reads, yielding one entry per CDR3 protein. Of 9,500 to 15,000 distinct CDR3 sequences in the sample, about 50% were seen once. CDR1 and CDR2 from the germline V gene are MNHGY and SAAAGT. The CDR3 length is 12 residues. The J gene is TRBJ1-1, the V gene TRBV6-8; a possible D gene is TRBD2 (5 bases). The end of the DNA fits TRBJ2-7 better, so the J call may be wrong. The sequenced sample consisted of esophageal tumor tissue. This clonotype originated in a female donor with esophageal squamous cell carcinoma. The CDR3 nucleotides are TGTGCCACCGCCGGGAAAACAAACGAGCAGTACTTC. Its translation: CATAGKTNEQYF.